This T cell receptor beta chain was retrieved from a study of shared clonotypes between healthy human individuals. Whole-study context: Three CD4 naive, three CD4 memory, two CD8 naive and one CD8 memory plate were used per donor. Study-level points and caveats: Donors were few, which limited the genetic and exposure-history diversity represented.

Naive CD8 populations comprised CD45RO-negative cells positively selected for CCR7, excluding terminally differentiated effector memory CD45RA+ cells. Clones were sequenced by immunoSEQ multiplex PCR, and TCRdb holds only the in-frame ones, with some missing. The table records around 600,000 clones, around 96% of them present only once. A word on this clone: As yet, its antigen is unknown.

This receptor was taken from a woman between 25 and 40 years old in good health. The sample taken for sequencing was naive CD8+ T cells sorted from blood.

The CDR3 nucleotides are TGTGCCAGTAGTGGGGCCGGGACAGTCCGGAAAAGGACCCAGTACTTC. It yields the protein CASSGAGTVRKRTQYF. This rearrangement joins TRBV19 to TRBJ2-5, with TRBD1 identical over 7 bases. Looked up from germline, CDR1 is LNHDA and CDR2 is SQIVND (reference sequence). There are 16 residues in the CDR3. V shed 5 bases and J 7 bases; nucleotides not matched to a gene: 16.